One sample yielded the 30 T cell receptor beta chains listed below, sequenced in a study of blood T cell repertoires in COVID-19 (dated by TCRdb to about 2020). Library construction relied on the immunoSEQ multiplex PCR assay. TCRdb re-hosts the immuneACCESS table, in-frame sequences only. Its copies lack some clones; in the studies checked, an unresolved V gene accounts for under half of them, and the cause for the rest is not known. In all, the sample holds roughly 150,000 clones, and 80% of those were seen once. Around 0.62% of the sample lies in the top ten. The specimen sequenced was peripheral blood. These TCRs come from a man between 60 and 70 years old with acute or convalescent COVID-19.

In its sample, this clone was seen a few times. The chain carries TRBV19 and TRBJ2-3, with TRBD2 matching 10 bases. Germline loops: CDR1 LNHDA, CDR2 SQIVND (reference sequence). This CDR3 contains 16 residues. V trimming: 6 bases; J trimming: 2 bases; junction bases outside the gene matches: 8. In DNA, the CDR3 is TGTGCCAGTAGGGATAGCGGGGGGCCTTTCACAGATACGCAGTATTTT. This encodes CASRDSGGPFTDTQYF. Complete variable domain (other parts from reference TRBV19 and TRBJ2-3): DGGITQSPKYLFRKEGQNVTLSCEQNLNHDAMYWYRQDPGQGLRLIYYSQIVNDFQKGDIAEGYSVSREKKESFPLTVTSAQKNPTAFYLCASRDSGGPFTDTQYFGPGTRLTVL.

The chain carries TRBV19 and TRBJ1-1; the D is unclear. The CDR3 runs 14 residues. The V gene lost 7 bases and the J gene lost 0 bases, with 12 bases spanning the gap. Germline V CDR1 and CDR2: LNHDA, SQIVND (reference sequence). The CDR3 nucleotides are TGTGCCAGTAATATCGTGGCGGTGAACACTGAAGCTTTCTTT. Its protein product is CASNIVAVNTEAFF.

This clone showed up just once. V gene TRBV6-5 combines with J gene TRBJ1-2; TRBD1 matches 11 bases. Per germline, CDR1 MNHEY and CDR2 SVGAGI. Germline trimming cut 6 bases from V and 0 bases from J; bases unmatched to any gene: 3. This CDR3 region has 15 residues. The CDR3 DNA follows: TGTGCCAGCAGCGTGGACAGGGGGCCTAACTATGGCTACACCTTC. Residues: CASSVDRGPNYGYTF.

This chain links TRBV18 with TRBJ1-4; D remains ambiguous. V was clipped by 3 bases and J by 0 bases, with 14 bases between them. CDR1 and CDR2 from the germline V gene are KGHSH and LQKENI. This CDR3 spans 17 amino acids. As DNA, the CDR3 is TGTGCCAGCTCACCCCCAGGCGGGGTAGCAACTAATGAAAAACTGTTTTTT. Translated, it gives CASSPPGGVATNEKLFF.

V gene TRBV5-1 combines with J gene TRBJ2-1; a weak D match, TRBD1 (5 bases). This CDR3 contains 13 residues. V was trimmed by 2 bases and J by 7 bases, leaving 10 bases between them. CDR1 is SGHRS, CDR2 YFSETQ, per germline. The CDR3 here is CASSFQGWNEQFF. DNA of the CDR3: TGCGCCAGCAGCTTCCAGGGTTGGAATGAGCAGTTCTTC.

The V call is TRBV7-8, the J call TRBJ1-3; D perhaps matches TRBD1 (6 bases). V gave up 4 bases and J gave up 0 bases, with 13 bases separating them. There are 16 residues in the CDR3. Germline values: CDR1 SGHVS, CDR2 FQNEAQ. The CDR3 DNA is TGTGCCAGCAGCTCAAGGGACACATACTCTGGAAACACCATATATTTT. This codes for CASSSRDTYSGNTIYF.

The chain combines TRBV27 with TRBJ2-5, with TRBD2 matching over 7 bases. This CDR3 is built from 15 residues. Germline assignment: CDR1 MNHEY and CDR2 SMNVEV (reference sequence). After removal of 6 bases from V and 4 bases from J, the junction contained 11 bases not matched to a gene. The chain's CDR3 is CASSLLAGVAETQYF. The CDR3 nucleotides read TGTGCCAGCAGCCTCCTGGCGGGAGTGGCAGAGACCCAGTACTTC.

The V call is TRBV7-7, the J call TRBJ2-1, with 11 nucleotides matching TRBD1. Per the germline V gene, CDR1 is SSHAT and CDR2 is FNYEAQ (reference sequence). The CDR3 has 15 amino acids. With 5 bases clipped from V and 4 bases from J, the junction kept 4 bases outside the gene matches. CDR3 loop: CASSLGQGGYNEQFF. CDR3 nucleotide sequence: TGTGCCAGCAGCCTGGGACAGGGGGGTTACAATGAGCAGTTCTTC.

The chain couples TRBV6-5 to TRBJ2-7; 14 bases map to TRBD2. Germline CDR1 reads MNHEY; CDR2 reads SVGAGI. V trimming: 6 bases; J trimming: 4 bases; junction bases outside the gene matches: 5. This CDR3 region has 15 residues. This chain's CDR3 is CASRGTSGSRYEQYF. CDR3 nucleotides: TGTGCCAGCAGGGGGACTAGCGGGAGTAGATACGAGCAGTACTTC.

This chain links TRBV12-5 with TRBJ2-1, with 12 bases aligning to TRBD1. V shed 6 bases and J 8 bases; nucleotides not matched to a gene: 11. The germline gives CDR1 LGHNT, CDR2 FRNRAP. The CDR3 extends over 16 amino acids. The CDR3 sequence is CASGPSGQGAGDEQFF. CDR3 DNA: TGTGCTAGTGGACCCTCGGGACAGGGGGCGGGGGATGAGCAGTTCTTC.

This clone was counted a few times. The genes are TRBV6-6 and TRBJ2-7, with D perhaps TRBD2 (5 bases). Germline lookup yields CDR1 MNHNY and CDR2 SVGAGI (reference sequence). CDR3 length equals 12 residues. V shed 4 bases and J shed 7 bases, with 11 bases lying between them. CDR3 sequence reads: CASSSPAGEQYF. The CDR3 DNA reads as TGTGCCAGCAGTTCCCCGGCGGGTGAGCAGTACTTC.

The chain is built from TRBV20-1 and TRBJ1-5; possible D gene TRBD1, 5 bases. Germline CDR1 reads DFQATT; CDR2 reads SNEGSKA (reference sequence). V was shortened by 3 bases and J by 1 base, with 10 bases between the two germline ends. The CDR3 is 14 residues long. In DNA, the CDR3 is TGCAGTGCTAGTGAGGGGCCAAGCAATCAGCCCCAGCATTTT. This gives the protein CSASEGPSNQPQHF.

The genes are TRBV29-1 and TRBJ2-7, with a tentative D call TRBD2 (5 bases). The V end lost 2 bases, the J end lost 0 bases, and 11 bases lay between the germline ends. The CDR3 runs to 14 residues. Per the germline V gene, CDR1 is SQVTM and CDR2 is ANQGSEA. CDR3 bases: TGCAGCGTTGAAAAGGGCGGACTCTCCTACGAGCAGTACTTC. Amino acid sequence: CSVEKGGLSYEQYF.

V usage is TRBV28 and J usage is TRBJ1-4, with a possible D match to TRBD1 (5 bases). V lost 2 bases to trimming and J lost 1 base, with 14 bases between them. This CDR3 has 17 residues. Looked up from germline, CDR1 is MDHEN and CDR2 is SYDVKM. CDR3: CASSLTSPGVTNEKLFF. As DNA, the CDR3 is TGTGCCAGCAGTTTAACCAGTCCGGGGGTAACTAATGAAAAACTGTTTTTT. Looking up the rest from reference TRBV28 and TRBJ1-4 gives the full variable domain: DVKVTQSSRYLVKRTGEKVFLECVQDMDHENMFWYRQDPGLGLRLIYFSYDVKMKEKGDIPEGYSVSREKKERFSLILESASTNQTSMYLCASSLTSPGVTNEKLFFGSGTQLSVL.

This clone showed up just once. J is TRBJ1-5 and V is TRBV7-2; D is perhaps TRBD1 (6 bases). This CDR3 region has 15 residues. Trimming removed 1 base from V and 7 bases from J, with 14 bases in between. In germline, CDR1 is SGHTA, CDR2 FQGNSA. CDR3: CASSLGAGVAQPQHF. The CDR3 DNA is TGTGCCAGCAGCTTAGGGGCAGGGGTGGCGCAGCCCCAGCATTTT. Using reference TRBV7-2 and TRBJ1-5 for the parts outside the CDR3, the full variable domain is GAGVSQSPSNKVTEKGKDVELRCDPISGHTALYWYRQSLGQGLEFLIYFQGNSAPDKSGLPSDRFSAERTGGSVSTLTIQRTQQEDSAVYLCASSLGAGVAQPQHFGDGTRLSIL.

This clone was seen only a few times. The chain employs TRBV6-2 or TRBV6-3 and TRBJ1-1; TRBD1 matches 8 bases. The germline CDR1 and CDR2 sequences are MNHEY and SVGEGT. The CDR3 has 13 residues. V lost 0 bases, J lost 6 bases, and 0 bases stayed unmatched. The CDR3 protein is CASSYSTGAEAFF. CDR3 nucleotides: TGTGCCAGCAGTTACTCGACAGGGGCTGAAGCTTTCTTT.

The rearrangement uses TRBV2 and TRBJ1-5, with unresolved D. Trimming left V 8 bases short and J 0 bases short, with 14 bases between. The length of the CDR3 is 15 residues. In germline, CDR1 is SNHLY, CDR2 FYNNEI. DNA of the CDR3: TGTGCCAGCCTCCCGGGGAAGTATAGCAATCAGCCCCAGCATTTT. Protein product: CASLPGKYSNQPQHF.

The chain carries TRBV14 and TRBJ2-2; possibly TRBD1 for D (6 bases). The CDR3 is 13 amino acids. Per the germline V gene, CDR1 is SGHDN and CDR2 is FVKESK. The germline V and J ends were trimmed by 4 bases and 7 bases, with 10 bases remaining between them. The CDR3 is CASSPTGNGELFF. DNA of the CDR3: TGTGCCAGCAGCCCCACAGGGAACGGGGAGCTGTTTTTT.

The chain couples TRBV14 to TRBJ1-2; D not certain. The CDR3 length is 14 residues. Between the trimmed V and J ends, which lost 1 base and 5 bases, there was a span of 11 bases. CDR1 SGHDN and CDR2 FVKESK come from the germline V gene. CDR3 nucleotide sequence: TGTGCCAGCAGCCAAGTGGGGAGCAAGTATGGCTACACCTTC. This codes for CASSQVGSKYGYTF.

V is TRBV30 and J is TRBJ2-3, with a weak D call TRBD1 (5 bases). CDR3 length: 15 residues. V was clipped by 5 bases and J by 4 bases, with 19 bases between them. CDR1 and CDR2 (germline): GTSNPN, SVGIG (reference sequence). CDR3 in amino acids: CAWQSKGLEADTQYF. The CDR3 DNA is TGTGCCTGGCAGTCCAAGGGGCTTGAGGCAGATACGCAGTATTTT.

The chain uses TRBV6-6 and TRBJ2-5; tentatively, D is TRBD2 (5 bases). The V gene's germline CDR1 is MNHNY and CDR2 SVGAGI (reference sequence). Deletions cut 7 bases from V and 5 bases from J, with 11 bases between. The CDR3 is made up of 12 amino acids. CDR3 protein: CASNPGGETQYF. The CDR3 DNA is TGTGCCAGCAACCCGGGCGGGGAGACCCAGTACTTC.

The chain links TRBV19 to TRBJ2-3; 8 nucleotides line up with TRBD2. The J segment lost 6 bases and the V segment lost 5 bases, leaving 10 bases of the junction unmatched. The CDR3 has 15 amino acids. Looked up from germline, CDR1 is LNHDA and CDR2 is SQIVND (reference sequence). The CDR3 protein is CASSPRKAGADTQYF. CDR3 DNA sequence: TGTGCCAGTAGTCCCAGAAAAGCGGGGGCCGATACGCAGTATTTT. Variable domain in full (rest from reference TRBV19 and TRBJ2-3): DGGITQSPKYLFRKEGQNVTLSCEQNLNHDAMYWYRQDPGQGLRLIYYSQIVNDFQKGDIAEGYSVSREKKESFPLTVTSAQKNPTAFYLCASSPRKAGADTQYFGPGTRLTVL.

The chain combines TRBV7-9 with TRBJ2-2; a weak D match, TRBD1 (7 bases). The CDR3 has 15 residues. Trimming took off 3 bases at V and 5 bases at J, with 13 bases between the two ends. The V gene's germline CDR1 is SEHNR and CDR2 FQNEAQ (reference sequence). In DNA, the CDR3 is TGTGCCAGCAGCTTGTTCAGGGGGGTTACCGGGGAGCTGTTTTTT. Amino acids: CASSLFRGVTGELFF.

CDR3 loop: CASSSPSGRADEQYF. For the CDR3, the DNA is TGTGCCAGCAGCTCCCCTAGCGGGAGGGCCGACGAGCAGTACTTC. The chain couples TRBV7-9 to TRBJ2-7; 12 nucleotides line up with TRBD2. The CDR3 totals 15 residues. The germline CDR1 and CDR2 sequences are SEHNR and FQNEAQ (reference sequence). V lost 4 bases to trimming and J lost 5 bases; unmatched junction nucleotides: 6.

The chain uses TRBV4-2 and TRBJ2-2; the D gene is possibly TRBD1 (7 bases). V was shortened by 4 bases and J by 3 bases, with 30 bases between the two germline ends. CDR1 is LGHNA and CDR2 is YNFKEQ in the germline V gene. The CDR3 contains 21 residues. CDR3 sequence: CASSPLPRTGRPGTYTGELFF. CDR3 sequence (DNA): TGTGCCAGCAGCCCCCTCCCCCGGACAGGAAGACCCGGGACTTACACCGGGGAGCTGTTTTTT.

This chain uses TRBV5-4 with TRBJ1-6; D remains unclear. The V end was cut by 0 bases, the J end by 5 bases, with 9 bases between. The germline V gene has CDR1 SGHNT and CDR2 YYREEE (reference sequence). The CDR3 loop spans 15 amino acids. For the CDR3, the DNA is TGTGCCAGCAGCTTGGCGGGAGCCAATAATTCACCCCTCCACTTT. This encodes CASSLAGANNSPLHF.

This sequence joins TRBV27 and TRBJ2-7; 10 bases line up with TRBD2. The germline CDR1 and CDR2 sequences are MNHEY and SMNVEV (reference sequence). CDR3 length: 15 residues. V was clipped by 5 bases and J by 1 base; unmatched bases: 5. The CDR3 reads CASSPRTSGSYEQYF. DNA of the CDR3: TGTGCCAGCAGTCCAAGGACTAGCGGTTCCTACGAGCAGTACTTC.

Points on this clone: A junction boundary mismatches the germline segment, possibly from a read error. V is TRBV7-7 and J is TRBJ2-7; 13 bases are a match to TRBD2. The CDR3 is made up of 13 amino acids. Per the germline V gene, CDR1 is SSHAT and CDR2 is FNYEAQ (reference sequence). CDR3 in DNA: TGTGCTAGCAGCCCGGGACTAGCGGGGGAGCAGTACTTC. As protein: CASSPGLAGEQYF.

The chain is built from TRBV28 and TRBJ2-1, with a tentative D call TRBD2 (6 bases). From germline, CDR1 is MDHEN and CDR2 SYDVKM. The CDR3 is made up of 12 amino acids. V was trimmed by 6 bases and J by 6 bases, leaving 9 bases between them. CDR3 region: CASRWGGNEQFF. In nucleotides, the CDR3 is TGTGCCAGCAGGTGGGGAGGCAATGAGCAGTTCTTC.

The V and J genes are TRBV7-2 and TRBJ2-1; TRBD2 aligns across 9 bases. This CDR3 has 17 amino acids. Germline loops: CDR1 SGHTA, CDR2 FQGNSA. The V and J ends lost 1 base and 6 bases, in that order; junction bases with no gene match: 10. The CDR3 region is CASSLGYSAGGINEQFF. CDR3 bases: TGTGCCAGCAGCTTAGGCTACTCGGCGGGGGGGATCAATGAGCAGTTCTTC.